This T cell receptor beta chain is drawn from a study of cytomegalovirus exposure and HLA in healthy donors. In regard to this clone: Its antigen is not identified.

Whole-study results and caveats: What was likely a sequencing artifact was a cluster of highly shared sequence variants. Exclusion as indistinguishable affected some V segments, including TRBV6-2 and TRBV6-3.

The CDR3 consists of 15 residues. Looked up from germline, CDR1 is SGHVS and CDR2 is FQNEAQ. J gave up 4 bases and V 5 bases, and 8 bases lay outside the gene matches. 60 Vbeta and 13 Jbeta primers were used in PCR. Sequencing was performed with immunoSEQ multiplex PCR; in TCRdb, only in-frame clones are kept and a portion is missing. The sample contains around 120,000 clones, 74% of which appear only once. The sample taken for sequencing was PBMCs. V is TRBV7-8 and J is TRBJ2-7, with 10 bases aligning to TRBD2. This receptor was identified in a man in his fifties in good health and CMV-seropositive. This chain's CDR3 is CASSQSGTSAYEQYF. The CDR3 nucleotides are TGTGCCAGCAGCCAAAGTGGGACTAGCGCGTACGAGCAGTACTTC.